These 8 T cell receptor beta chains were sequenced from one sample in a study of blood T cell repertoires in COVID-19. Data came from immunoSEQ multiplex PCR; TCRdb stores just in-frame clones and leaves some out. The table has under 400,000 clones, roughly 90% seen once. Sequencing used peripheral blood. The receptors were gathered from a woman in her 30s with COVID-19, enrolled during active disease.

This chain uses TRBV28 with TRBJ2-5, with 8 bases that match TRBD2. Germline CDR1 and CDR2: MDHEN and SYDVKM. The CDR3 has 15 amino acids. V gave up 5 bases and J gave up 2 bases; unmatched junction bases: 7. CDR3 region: CASSGLAGLQETQYF. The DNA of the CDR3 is TGTGCCAGCAGTGGCCTAGCGGGCCTGCAAGAGACCCAGTACTTC.

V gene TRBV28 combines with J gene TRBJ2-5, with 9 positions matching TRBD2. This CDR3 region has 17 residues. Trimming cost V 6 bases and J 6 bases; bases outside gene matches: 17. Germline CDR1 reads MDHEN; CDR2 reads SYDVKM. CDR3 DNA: TGTGCCAGCAGGTTGGCGGGGGGGGCGCAAATTCGAAAGACCCAGTACTTC. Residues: CASRLAGGAQIRKTQYF.

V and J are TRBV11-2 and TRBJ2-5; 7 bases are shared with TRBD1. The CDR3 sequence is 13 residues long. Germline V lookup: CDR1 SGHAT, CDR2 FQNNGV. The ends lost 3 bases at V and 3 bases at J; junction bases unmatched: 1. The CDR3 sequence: CASSFTGEETQYF. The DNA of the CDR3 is TGTGCCAGCAGCTTTACAGGGGAAGAGACCCAGTACTTC.

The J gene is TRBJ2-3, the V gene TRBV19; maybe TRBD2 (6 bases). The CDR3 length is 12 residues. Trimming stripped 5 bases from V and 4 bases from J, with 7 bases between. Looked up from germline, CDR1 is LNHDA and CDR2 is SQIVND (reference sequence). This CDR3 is CASSLASDTQYF. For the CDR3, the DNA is TGTGCCAGTAGTCTAGCGTCAGATACGCAGTATTTT.

The CDR3 bases are TGCGCCAGCGGCCCGGGACTAGCGGGAGGCTATGAGCAGTTCTTC. Its protein product is CASGPGLAGGYEQFF. This chain uses TRBV5-1 with TRBJ2-1; 15 nucleotides align to TRBD2. From germline, CDR1 is SGHRS and CDR2 YFSETQ. This CDR3 is built from 15 residues. V trimming: 7 bases; J trimming: 8 bases; junction bases outside the gene matches: 7.

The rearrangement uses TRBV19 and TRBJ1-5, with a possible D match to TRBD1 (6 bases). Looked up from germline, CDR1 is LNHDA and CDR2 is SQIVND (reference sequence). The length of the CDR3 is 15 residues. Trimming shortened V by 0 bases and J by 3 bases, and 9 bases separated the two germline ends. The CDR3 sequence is CASSIEGQYNQPQHF. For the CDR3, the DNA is TGTGCCAGTAGTATAGAAGGACAGTACAATCAGCCCCAGCATTTT.

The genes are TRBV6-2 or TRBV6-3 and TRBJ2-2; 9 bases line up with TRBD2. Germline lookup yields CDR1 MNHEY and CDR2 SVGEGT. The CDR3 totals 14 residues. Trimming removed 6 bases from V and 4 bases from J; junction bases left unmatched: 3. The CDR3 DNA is TGTGCCAGCAGCCGTAGCGGGAGCACCGGGGAGCTGTTTTTT. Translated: CASSRSGSTGELFF.

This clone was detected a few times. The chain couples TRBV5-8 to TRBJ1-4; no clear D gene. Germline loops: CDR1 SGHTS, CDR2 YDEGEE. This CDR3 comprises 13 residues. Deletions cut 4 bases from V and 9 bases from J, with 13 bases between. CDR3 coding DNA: TGTGCCAGCAGCCCGTGGGCGCAAAAAAAACTGTTTTTT. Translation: CASSPWAQKKLFF.